The rows below give T cell receptor beta chains drawn from one sample of a study of neurological immune-mediated disorders. From the 5' RACE reads, TCRdb called clonotypes with MiXCR, one entry per CDR3 protein. This sample has 20,000 to 25,000 distinct CDR3 sequences, with about 12% found just once. The source material was PBMCs. These receptors originate from a woman aged 60-70 years with HTLV-1-associated myelopathy (HAM/TSP). Both conserved end residues are trimmed from each CDR3.

V	J	CDR3
TRBV12-3/TRBV12-4	TRBJ2-5	ASSRLAGVKETQY
TRBV7-9	TRBJ2-2	ASSARTGGYTGELF
TRBV5-5	TRBJ1-1	ASSPGGWDTEAF
TRBV19	TRBJ1-5	ASSIHRDSNQPQH
TRBV7-6	TRBJ1-1	ASSLGGTSEAF
TRBV20-1	TRBJ1-1	SAPESPRSGAF
TRBV7-9	TRBJ1-1	ASSSGRMNTEAF
TRBV6-1	TRBJ1-1	ASSVEGLVTEAF
TRBV12-3/TRBV12-4	TRBJ1-1	ASSLQGGMNTEAF
TRBV20-1	TRBJ1-2	SASAGTNYGYT